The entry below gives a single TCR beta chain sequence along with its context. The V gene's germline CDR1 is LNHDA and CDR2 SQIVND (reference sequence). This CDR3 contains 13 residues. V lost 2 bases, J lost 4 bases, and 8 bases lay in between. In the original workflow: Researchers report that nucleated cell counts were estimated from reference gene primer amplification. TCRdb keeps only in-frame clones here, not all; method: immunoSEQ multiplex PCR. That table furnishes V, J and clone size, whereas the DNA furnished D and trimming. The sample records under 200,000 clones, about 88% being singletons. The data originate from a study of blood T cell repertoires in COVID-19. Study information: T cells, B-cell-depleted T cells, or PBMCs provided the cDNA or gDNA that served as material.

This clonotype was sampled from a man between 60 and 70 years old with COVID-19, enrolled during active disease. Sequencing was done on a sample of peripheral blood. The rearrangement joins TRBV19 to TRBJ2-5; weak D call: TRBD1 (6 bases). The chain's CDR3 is CASSISGAETQYF. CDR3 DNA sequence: TGTGCCAGTAGTATATCAGGGGCAGAGACCCAGTACTTC.